A selection of T cell receptor beta chains follows, all from one sample in a study of T cell changes during pregnancy in multiple sclerosis. Generated by immunoSEQ multiplex PCR, the TCRdb table keeps only in-frame clones and is missing some. The sample yields tens of thousands of clones, 92% seen once. Sequenced here: CD8+ T cells from peripheral blood mononuclear cells, sampled in the third trimester of pregnancy. These receptors originate from a female donor with multiple sclerosis, enrolled in a pregnancy study. CDR3s include the opening cysteine and the closing phenylalanine or tryptophan. Each record gives: J gene, V gene, clone size, D gene, CDR3 protein, CDR3 DNA. D genes are given only for firm matches. A row's size may be missing; if present it is once, few, many or a size class.

J gene: TRBJ2-5; V gene: TRBV15; clone size: once; D gene: NA; CDR3 protein: CATSLPSGRGETQYF; CDR3 DNA: TGTGCCACCAGCCTCCCTTCGGGGAGAGGAGAGACCCAGTACTTC
J gene: TRBJ2-3; V gene: TRBV11-2; clone size: NA; D gene: NA; CDR3 protein: CASSLFRERGTDTQYF; CDR3 DNA: TGTGCCAGCAGCTTATTCAGGGAAAGAGGCACAGATACGCAGTATTTT
J gene: TRBJ1-1; V gene: TRBV7-6; clone size: NA; D gene: NA; CDR3 protein: CASSSIQGKNTEAFF; CDR3 DNA: TGTGCCAGCAGCTCGATCCAGGGAAAGAACACTGAAGCTTTCTTT
J gene: TRBJ2-7; V gene: TRBV28; clone size: NA; D gene: NA; CDR3 protein: CASRRDAYEQYF; CDR3 DNA: TGTGCCAGCAGGAGGGATGCCTACGAGCAGTACTTC
J gene: TRBJ1-2; V gene: TRBV5-4; clone size: NA; D gene: TRBD1; CDR3 protein: CASSTPGQGSYGYTF; CDR3 DNA: TGTGCCAGCAGCACGCCGGGACAGGGAAGCTATGGCTACACCTTC
J gene: TRBJ2-1; V gene: TRBV4-3; clone size: NA; D gene: TRBD2; CDR3 protein: CASSQGLAGANEQFF; CDR3 DNA: TGCGCCAGCAGCCAGGGACTAGCGGGAGCCAATGAGCAGTTCTTC
J gene: TRBJ2-3; V gene: TRBV10-3; clone size: NA; D gene: TRBD2; CDR3 protein: CAISVAGAADTQYF; CDR3 DNA: TGTGCCATCAGCGTAGCGGGAGCCGCAGATACGCAGTATTTT
J gene: TRBJ1-2; V gene: TRBV19; clone size: NA; D gene: TRBD1; CDR3 protein: CASSAGQGAYYGYTF; CDR3 DNA: TGTGCCAGTAGCGCGGGACAGGGGGCGTACTATGGCTACACCTTC
J gene: TRBJ1-1; V gene: TRBV25-1; clone size: NA; D gene: NA; CDR3 protein: CASSATGPPTEAFF; CDR3 DNA: TGTGCCAGCAGTGCCACAGGGCCGCCCACTGAAGCTTTCTTT
J gene: TRBJ1-5; V gene: TRBV27; clone size: NA; D gene: NA; CDR3 protein: CASSLGANQPQHF; CDR3 DNA: TGTGCCAGCAGTTTGGGGGCAAATCAGCCCCAGCATTTT